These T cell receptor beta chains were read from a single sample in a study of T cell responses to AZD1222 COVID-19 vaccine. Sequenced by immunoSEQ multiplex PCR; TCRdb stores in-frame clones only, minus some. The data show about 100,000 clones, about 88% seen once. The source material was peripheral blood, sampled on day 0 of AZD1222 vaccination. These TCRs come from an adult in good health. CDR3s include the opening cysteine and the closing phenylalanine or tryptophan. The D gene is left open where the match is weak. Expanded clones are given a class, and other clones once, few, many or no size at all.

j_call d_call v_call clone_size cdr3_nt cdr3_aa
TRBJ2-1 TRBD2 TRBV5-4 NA TGTGCCAGCAGCTTGGGGACTAGCGGGGAAGGGTACAATGAGCAGTTCTTC CASSLGTSGEGYNEQFF
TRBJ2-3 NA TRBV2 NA TGTGCCAGCAAAATCCGGGGAGATACGCAGTATTTT CASKIRGDTQYF
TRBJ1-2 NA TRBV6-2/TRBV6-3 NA TGTGCCAGCAGTGTGACACCCGACTATGGCTACACCTTC CASSVTPDYGYTF
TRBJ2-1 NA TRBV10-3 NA TGTGCCACCGCCCGGGAGTGGGGCAATGAGCAGTTCTTC CATAREWGNEQFF
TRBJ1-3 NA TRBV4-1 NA TGCGCCAGCAGCCAAGATAGGGGCGCTGGAAACACCATATATTTT CASSQDRGAGNTIYF
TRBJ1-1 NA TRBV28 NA TGTGCCAGCAGTTCTTACAGGGTGAACACTGAAGCTTTCTTT CASSSYRVNTEAFF
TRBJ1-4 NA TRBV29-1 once TGCAGCGTTGTAATACAGTCCAGTGGGGTGGGTGAAAAACTGTTTTTT CSVVIQSSGVGEKLFF
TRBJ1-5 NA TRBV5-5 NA TGTGCCAGCAGCTTGCATCAGGGAAATCAGCCCCAGCATTTT CASSLHQGNQPQHF
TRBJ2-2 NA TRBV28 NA TGTGCCAGCAGTTTCCCAAGGGGGTTGACCGGGGAGCTGTTTTTT CASSFPRGLTGELFF
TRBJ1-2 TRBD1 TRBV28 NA TGTGCCAGCAGGGAGGGGGCGCATGATGGCTACACCTTC CASREGAHDGYTF
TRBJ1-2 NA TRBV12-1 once TGTGCCAGCAGCTACTACGGACAGCGCCACTTTAACTATGGCTACACCTTC CASSYYGQRHFNYGYTF
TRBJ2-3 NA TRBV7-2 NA TGTGCCAGCAGCCAGGGGACTCGTGGAGATACGCAGTATTTT CASSQGTRGDTQYF
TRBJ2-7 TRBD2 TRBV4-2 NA TGTGCCAGCAGCCAGTCAGGGACTAGCTCATACTACGAGCAGTACTTC CASSQSGTSSYYEQYF
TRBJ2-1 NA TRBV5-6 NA TGTGCCAGCAGTCTTAATTTTGAGCTGTTCTTC CASSLNFELFF
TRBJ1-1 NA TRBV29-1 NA TGCAGCGTTGAAGGGAGTGCGAACACTGAAGCTTTCTTT CSVEGSANTEAFF
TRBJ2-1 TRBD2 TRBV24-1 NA TGTGCCACCAGTGACTGGGGACTAGGGGTACGGGAGCAGTTCTTC CATSDWGLGVREQFF
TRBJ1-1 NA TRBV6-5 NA TGTGCCAGCAGGCGGGGGAGGGCGGACACTGAAGCTTTCTTT CASRRGRADTEAFF
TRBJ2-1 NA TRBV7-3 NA TGTGCCAGCAGCTCCCTTCCCGGCGCAGGTAACAATGAGCAGTTCTTC CASSSLPGAGNNEQFF
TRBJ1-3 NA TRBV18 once TGTGCCAGCTCACCCCCAGGGACTGGAAACACCATATATTTT CASSPPGTGNTIYF
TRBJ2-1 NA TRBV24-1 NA TGTGCCACCAGTGATGCGGGATCACAGGTCAACAATGAGCAGTTCTTC CATSDAGSQVNNEQFF
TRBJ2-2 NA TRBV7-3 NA TGTGCCAGCAGCCCCGACCCCCCAGGGGCGTCGAACACCGGGGAGCTGTTTTTT CASSPDPPGASNTGELFF
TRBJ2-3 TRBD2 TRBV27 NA TGTGCCAGCAGTTTAGGGAGCCTAGCGGGAACAGATACGCAGTATTTT CASSLGSLAGTDTQYF
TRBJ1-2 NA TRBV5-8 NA TGTGCCAGCAGCTTGGTTGGGACATCGAACTATGGCTACACCTTC CASSLVGTSNYGYTF
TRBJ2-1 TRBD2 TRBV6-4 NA TGTGCCAGCAGTGACGGGCTAGCGGGAGACCACAATGAGCAGTTCTTC CASSDGLAGDHNEQFF
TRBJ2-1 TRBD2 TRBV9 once TGTGCCAGCAGCCTGTGGACTAGCGATAATGAGCAGTTCTTC CASSLWTSDNEQFF
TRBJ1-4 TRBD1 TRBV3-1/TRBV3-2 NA TGTGCCAGCAGCCAAAGGGGGCGCGTTGAAAAACTGTTTTTT CASSQRGRVEKLFF
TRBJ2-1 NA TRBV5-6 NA TGTGCCAGCAGCTCCCAGACGACCGAGCAGTTCTTC CASSSQTTEQFF
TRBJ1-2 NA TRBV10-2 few TGCGCCAGCAGTGAGTCCTCCCGTTCGGGGAGGAATGGCTACACCTTC CASSESSRSGRNGYTF
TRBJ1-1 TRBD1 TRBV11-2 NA TGTGCCAGCAGCCAGCGGGACAGGGGGTCAAATGAAGCTTTCTTT CASSQRDRGSNEAFF
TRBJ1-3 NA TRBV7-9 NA TGTGCCAGCAGCCCAGATTTTTCCGGAAACACCATATATTTT CASSPDFSGNTIYF
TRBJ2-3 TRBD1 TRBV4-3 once TGCGCCAGCAGCCAAGTAACAGGGGCTCCCACAGATACGCAGTATTTT CASSQVTGAPTDTQYF
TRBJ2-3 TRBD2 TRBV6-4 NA TGTGCCAGCAGTGACCGGGCGGGAGAGGGATATACGCAGTATTTT CASSDRAGEGYTQYF
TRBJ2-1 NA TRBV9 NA TGTGCCAGCAGCAGACCCGACGTAAGCTCCTACAATGAGCAGTTCTTC CASSRPDVSSYNEQFF
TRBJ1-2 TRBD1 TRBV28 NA TGTGCCAGCAGTTTAAGCAGGGGGAGCTATGGCTACACCTTC CASSLSRGSYGYTF
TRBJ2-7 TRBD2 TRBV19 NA TGTGCCAGTAGTAGCCTAGCGGGAGCCGGTAGCGAGCAGTACTTC CASSSLAGAGSEQYF
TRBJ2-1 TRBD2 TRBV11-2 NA TGTGCCAGCAGCGCTCTAGCGGGGGAAATGAGCTCCTACAATGAGCAGTTCTTC CASSALAGEMSSYNEQFF
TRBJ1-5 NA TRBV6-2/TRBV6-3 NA TGTGCCAGCAGTCAAGAAACCTCGGGGACGTCTTCCCAGCATTTT CASSQETSGTSSQHF
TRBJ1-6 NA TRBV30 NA TGTGCCTGGAGTGTAGTGGGGGCTGGGACACCCCTCCACTTT CAWSVVGAGTPLHF
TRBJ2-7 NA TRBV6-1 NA TGTGCCAGCAGTGAAGGAAACTACGAGCAGTACTTC CASSEGNYEQYF
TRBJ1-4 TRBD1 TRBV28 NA TGTGCCAGCAGTCTGGGACAGGGGTCAAATGAAAAACTGTTTTTT CASSLGQGSNEKLFF
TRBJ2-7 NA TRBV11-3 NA TGTGCCAGCAGCGTCAGGGGTATGGGCTACGAGCAGTACTTC CASSVRGMGYEQYF
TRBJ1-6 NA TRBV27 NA TGTGCCAGCAGTTTATATGGGGGGTCGGCCTATAATTCACCCCTCCACTTT CASSLYGGSAYNSPLHF
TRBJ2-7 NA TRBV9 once TGTGCCAGCAGCGTAGGGATGACCGAGCAGTACTTC CASSVGMTEQYF